The 30 T cell receptor beta chains reported below all come from one sample, sequenced in a study of control samples from healthy donors and cancer patients. Assay: immunoSEQ multiplex PCR; the TCRdb copy retains only in-frame clones and omits some. This sample carries 88,000 or so clones, around 94% of them seen once, and the ten largest clones take around 4.5%. Sequencing was carried out using blood. The receptor set was obtained from a woman under 30 in good health.

V gene TRBV5-4 combines with J gene TRBJ2-7; 8 bases map to TRBD1. Germline loops: CDR1 SGHNT, CDR2 YYREEE (reference sequence). The CDR3 runs 13 residues. After removal of 6 bases from V and 5 bases from J, the junction contained 7 bases not matched to a gene. CDR3 sequence: CASIDRGKDEQYF. The CDR3 DNA follows: TGTGCCAGCATAGACAGGGGTAAAGACGAGCAGTACTTC. Variable domain in full (rest from reference TRBV5-4 and TRBJ2-7): ETGVTQSPTHLIKTRGQQVTLRCSSQSGHNTVSWYQQALGQGPQFIFQYYREEENGRGNFPPRFSGLQFPNYSSELNVNALELDDSALYLCASIDRGKDEQYFGPGTRLTVT.

V usage is TRBV3-1 (or the pseudogene TRBV3-2) and J usage is TRBJ2-5; D is tentatively TRBD1 or TRBD2 (5 bases each). There are 17 residues in the CDR3. Germline V gene lookup returns CDR1 LGHDT and CDR2 YNNKEL (reference sequence). V gave up 4 bases and J gave up 4 bases, with 22 bases separating them. CDR3 coding DNA: TGTGCCAGCAGCCCTTATAGGTCTGGGGGACGAGGAGAGACCCAGTACTTC. Its protein product is CASSPYRSGGRGETQYF.

The chain recombines TRBV5-6 with TRBJ1-2, with D unclear. Germline V CDR1 and CDR2: SGHDT, YYEEEE. The CDR3 length is 12 residues. The V end lost 0 bases, the J end lost 14 bases, and 14 bases lay between the germline ends. The CDR3 region is CASSLVTTTETF. As DNA, the CDR3 is TGTGCCAGCAGCTTGGTCACTACTACAGAAACCTTC.

The chain joins TRBV6-5 to TRBJ2-3, with D hard to call. Germline CDR1 is MNHEY and CDR2 is SVGAGI. The CDR3 is 15 amino acids. V lost 1 base, J lost 6 bases, and 14 bases lay in between. The CDR3 DNA follows: TGTGCCAGCAGTTACTTTGGACCTCCGGCGGATACGCAGTATTTT. As protein: CASSYFGPPADTQYF.

The chain joins TRBV5-1 to TRBJ1-5; 7 bases fit TRBD1. Germline CDR1 SGHRS, CDR2 YFSETQ. This CDR3 region has 15 residues. The J segment lost 2 bases and the V segment lost 0 bases, leaving 2 bases of the junction unmatched. The CDR3: CASSLGDRGNQPQHF. In DNA, the CDR3 is TGCGCCAGCAGCTTGGGCGACAGGGGCAATCAGCCCCAGCATTTT.

CDR3: CASSQDTSGSSYEQYF. Here the CDR3 DNA reads TGTGCCAGCAGCCAAGATACCAGCGGGAGCTCCTACGAGCAGTACTTC. The chain couples TRBV4-2 to TRBJ2-7; TRBD2 agrees at 8 bases. The CDR3 covers 16 residues. Germline CDR1 and CDR2: LGHNA and YNFKEQ. Germline trimming cut 0 bases from V and 0 bases from J; bases unmatched to any gene: 4.

The chain couples TRBV7-2 to TRBJ1-2; D is unresolved. Germline V lookup: CDR1 SGHTA, CDR2 FQGNSA. V lost 1 base and J 5 bases, leaving 14 bases between the germline ends. The CDR3 runs 15 residues. The CDR3 sequence: CASSLGEGSLYGYTF. CDR3 sequence (DNA): TGTGCCAGCAGCTTAGGGGAAGGCTCGCTTTATGGCTACACCTTC.

The V call is TRBV27, the J call TRBJ1-6; TRBD1 might be the D (6 bases). With 4 bases removed from V and 3 bases from J, the gap between germline ends came to 13 bases. Germline CDR1 and CDR2: MNHEY and SMNVEV (reference sequence). This CDR3 comprises 16 residues. CDR3 DNA sequence: TGTGCCAGCAGTTACTCAGGACAGTACTATAATTCACCCCTCCACTTT. This encodes CASSYSGQYYNSPLHF.

This chain uses TRBV28 with TRBJ2-3; the D is unclear. The CDR3 contains 14 residues. Germline V CDR1 and CDR2: MDHEN, SYDVKM. V lost 3 bases and J lost 5, with 12 bases in between. CDR3 coding DNA: TGTGCCAGCAGTTTGTCAGGTTCTATAGATACGCAGTATTTT. Protein: CASSLSGSIDTQYF.

This clone was picked up one time. The rearrangement uses TRBV21-1 and TRBJ2-1; TRBD2 was called by the table and not checked on the DNA. TRBV21-1 is an annotated pseudogene. This CDR3 region has 17 residues. The CDR3 loop is CASSGHGEEDDRNEQFF. CDR3 bases: TGTGCCAGCAGCGGGCACGGGGAAGAGGACGATCGCAATGAGCAGTTCTTC.

The gene calls are TRBV11-2 and TRBJ1-1; D gene unclear. V was pared by 3 bases and J by 1 base, with 6 bases between. Germline V gives CDR1 SGHAT, CDR2 FQNNGV. The CDR3 totals 13 residues. CDR3 bases: TGTGCCAGCAGCTTCTTGAGGAACACTGAAGCTTTCTTT. Its translation: CASSFLRNTEAFF.

The genes are TRBV18 and TRBJ1-1, with 7 bases lining up with TRBD1. Germline CDR1 reads KGHSH; CDR2 reads LQKENI. This CDR3 comprises 13 residues. Germline trimming cut 8 bases from V and 0 bases from J; bases unmatched to any gene: 3. The chain's CDR3 is CASNRGMNTEAFF. DNA of the CDR3: TGTGCCAGCAACAGGGGTATGAACACTGAAGCTTTCTTT.

This rearrangement joins TRBV28 to TRBJ1-6, with D unclear. The ends were cut back, 6 bases at V and 6 bases at J, with 15 bases in the middle. The CDR3 has 15 residues. Germline V lookup: CDR1 MDHEN, CDR2 SYDVKM. DNA of the CDR3: TGTGCCAGCAGGGCCCAAGGGATTAGTAATTCACCCCTCCACTTT. Amino acid sequence: CASRAQGISNSPLHF.

The V call is TRBV5-1, the J call TRBJ2-1, with 8 nucleotides matching TRBD2. From germline, CDR1 is SGHRS and CDR2 YFSETQ. This CDR3 has 17 residues. Trimming at V came to 2 bases and at J to 5 bases, leaving 12 bases not matched to a gene. For the CDR3, the DNA is TGCGCCAGCAGCTTTAGTCCAGAGAGCGGGAGACACAATGAGCAGTTCTTC. Encoded protein: CASSFSPESGRHNEQFF.

The chain recombines TRBV28 with TRBJ1-4; D call uncertain. V was shortened by 6 bases and J by 5 bases, with 19 bases between the two germline ends. The CDR3 covers 16 residues. Germline CDR1 and CDR2: MDHEN and SYDVKM. In DNA, the CDR3 is TGTGCCAGCAGCAAACGGCAAGCAGGACTAAATGAAAAACTGTTTTTT. The encoded protein is CASSKRQAGLNEKLFF.

The chain employs TRBV2 and TRBJ2-7; D may correspond to TRBD1 or TRBD2 (6 bases each). CDR1 is SNHLY, CDR2 FYNNEI, per germline. There are 15 residues in the CDR3. Trimming took 7 bases from V and 3 from J, leaving 19 bases between them. In nucleotides, the CDR3 is TGTGCCAGCAAATGGGGGGCTACAGGTAACTACGAGCAGTACTTC. Its protein product is CASKWGATGNYEQYF.

CDR3 residues: CASSLSGPGKFF. The CDR3 DNA is TGTGCCAGCAGTTTATCGGGGCCTGGCAAGTTCTTC. The J gene is TRBJ2-1, the V gene TRBV27; a weak D match, TRBD1 (5 bases). The V gene's germline CDR1 is MNHEY and CDR2 SMNVEV (reference sequence). This CDR3 is 12 amino acids long. V gave up 0 bases and J gave up 14 bases, with 11 bases separating them.

The chain combines TRBV5-1 with TRBJ2-7, with 9 bases lining up with TRBD2. The CDR3 runs to 14 residues. Germline assignment: CDR1 SGHRS and CDR2 YFSETQ. Trimming took 1 base from V and 4 from J; bases not matched to a gene: 3. CDR3 nucleotides: TGCGCCAGCAGCTTGAGCGGGGGGTCTTACGAGCAGTACTTC. Translating it yields CASSLSGGSYEQYF.

V and J are TRBV6-6 and TRBJ1-2; maybe TRBD1 (6 bases). There are 16 residues in the CDR3. Trimming stripped 6 bases from V and 3 bases from J, with 20 bases between. Per the germline V gene, CDR1 is MNHNY and CDR2 is SVGAGI (reference sequence). Here the CDR3 reads CASSQLGGLRDYGYTF. In DNA, the CDR3 is TGTGCCAGCAGCCAACTGGGGGGGCTTAGGGACTATGGCTACACCTTC.

This chain uses TRBV28 with TRBJ2-1; D is ambiguous. Germline values: CDR1 MDHEN, CDR2 SYDVKM. This CDR3 has 12 residues. Trimming removed 2 bases at V and 9 bases at J, with 8 bases between. The CDR3 bases are TGTGCCAGCAGTTTAAGGCTCAGTGAGCAGTTCTTC. This encodes CASSLRLSEQFF.

The V and J genes are TRBV19 and TRBJ2-5; no clear D gene. CDR3 length equals 17 residues. In germline, CDR1 is LNHDA, CDR2 SQIVND (reference sequence). Trimming shortened V by 5 bases and J by 1 base, and 20 bases separated the two germline ends. This CDR3 reads CASSPQRRSNAQETQYF. CDR3 DNA sequence: TGTGCCAGTAGTCCGCAAAGGAGAAGCAACGCCCAAGAGACCCAGTACTTC. The variable domain in full, with the rest retrieved from reference TRBV19 and TRBJ2-5, is DGGITQSPKYLFRKEGQNVTLSCEQNLNHDAMYWYRQDPGQGLRLIYYSQIVNDFQKGDIAEGYSVSREKKESFPLTVTSAQKNPTAFYLCASSPQRRSNAQETQYFGPGTRLLVL.

The V call is TRBV6-1, the J call TRBJ2-7, with D uncertain. This CDR3 is 12 amino acids long. The V end was cut by 10 bases, the J end by 2 bases, with 12 bases between. Germline CDR1 reads MNHNS; CDR2 reads SASEGT. The CDR3 reads CATFGSTYEQYF. In DNA, the CDR3 is TGTGCCACCTTCGGGTCGACCTACGAGCAGTACTTC.

This clone was seen a single time. A junction end diverges from the germline sequence, so it may reflect a read error. This specimen includes other DNA sequences encoding the same CDR3. This chain joins TRBV3-1 (or the pseudogene TRBV3-2) and TRBJ1-2; D uncertain. Looked up from germline, CDR1 is LGHDT and CDR2 is YNNKEL (reference sequence). CDR3 size: 14 residues. The CDR3 DNA is TGCGCCAGCAGCCCAGATATAATTGCGGGTGGCTACACCTTC. Translation gives CASSPDIIAGGYTF.

The V gene is TRBV6-4, the J gene TRBJ2-3; D is perhaps TRBD1 (6 bases). Between the trimmed V and J ends, which lost 0 bases and 1 base, there was a span of 17 bases. Germline loops: CDR1 MRHNA, CDR2 SNTAGT. The CDR3 consists of 18 residues. The CDR3, as DNA: TGTGCCAGCAGTGACTCGCTCGGGACACCGGCTGGCACAGATACGCAGTATTTT. Amino acids: CASSDSLGTPAGTDTQYF.

The chain carries TRBV6-2 or TRBV6-3 and TRBJ2-7; 8 bases agree with TRBD1. Looked up from germline, CDR1 is MNHEY and CDR2 is SVGEGT. The CDR3 consists of 16 residues. Trimming at V came to 2 bases and at J to 2 bases, leaving 8 bases not matched to a gene. CDR3 in amino acids: CASSYRRDRPTYEQYF. The DNA of the CDR3 is TGTGCCAGCAGTTACCGCCGGGACAGGCCCACCTACGAGCAGTACTTC.

The chain combines TRBV19 with TRBJ1-5, with D possibly matching TRBD1 (5 bases). The CDR3 loop spans 12 amino acids. Trimming cost V 8 bases and J 3 bases, with 8 bases left between them. Germline-derived CDR1 and CDR2 are LNHDA and SQIVND (reference sequence). The CDR3 sequence: CASGRDNQPQHF. The CDR3 coding sequence is TGTGCCAGTGGCAGGGACAATCAGCCCCAGCATTTT.

This clone showed up just once. The chain couples TRBV6-6 to TRBJ2-7; D is ambiguous. CDR1 and CDR2 (germline): MNHNY, SVGAGI (reference sequence). The CDR3 length is 14 residues. V lost 7 bases, J lost 2 bases, and 15 bases lay in between. The CDR3 DNA reads as TGTGCCAGCAACCGAAACAAAATCGCCTACGAGCAGTACTTC. Protein sequence: CASNRNKIAYEQYF.

The chain is built from TRBV2 and TRBJ2-3; perhaps TRBD2 as D (6 bases). Trimming pared 7 bases from V and 4 bases from J, leaving 12 bases between. CDR1 and CDR2 (germline): SNHLY, FYNNEI. This CDR3 is 13 amino acids long. The CDR3 DNA reads as TGTGCCAGCAATCGGGGGAGAGCAGATACGCAGTATTTT. It encodes CASNRGRADTQYF. The full variable domain, its missing parts supplied by reference TRBV2 and TRBJ2-3, is EPEVTQTPSHQVTQMGQEVILRCVPISNHLYFYWYRQILGQKVEFLVSFYNNEISEKSEIFDDQFSVERPDGSNFTLKIRSTKLEDSAMYFCASNRGRADTQYFGPGTRLTVL.

The CDR3 region is CASSSVGQGVDYGYTF. CDR3 DNA sequence: TGTGCCAGCAGCTCAGTCGGACAGGGGGTTGACTATGGCTACACCTTC. This rearrangement joins TRBV7-9 to TRBJ1-2; 10 bases agree with TRBD1. CDR1 and CDR2 from the germline V gene are SEHNR and FQNEAQ (reference sequence). This CDR3 is built from 16 residues. V dropped 4 bases and J dropped 3; count of bases not matched to a gene: 8.

The J gene is TRBJ1-2, the V gene TRBV15, with D possibly matching TRBD1 (5 bases). In germline, CDR1 is LNHNV, CDR2 YYDKDF (reference sequence). Trimming removed 8 bases at V and 1 base at J, with 11 bases between. This CDR3 has 13 residues. CDR3 sequence (DNA): TGTGCCACCCAACGGGGCAATAACTATGGCTACACCTTC. Translating gives CATQRGNNYGYTF. Combining the CDR3 with reference TRBV15 and TRBJ1-2 gives the whole variable domain DAMVIQNPRYQVTQFGKPVTLSCSQTLNHNVMYWYQQKSSQAPKLLFHYYDKDFNNEADTPDNFQSRRPNTSFCFLDIRSPGLGDTAMYLCATQRGNNYGYTFGSGTRLTVV.